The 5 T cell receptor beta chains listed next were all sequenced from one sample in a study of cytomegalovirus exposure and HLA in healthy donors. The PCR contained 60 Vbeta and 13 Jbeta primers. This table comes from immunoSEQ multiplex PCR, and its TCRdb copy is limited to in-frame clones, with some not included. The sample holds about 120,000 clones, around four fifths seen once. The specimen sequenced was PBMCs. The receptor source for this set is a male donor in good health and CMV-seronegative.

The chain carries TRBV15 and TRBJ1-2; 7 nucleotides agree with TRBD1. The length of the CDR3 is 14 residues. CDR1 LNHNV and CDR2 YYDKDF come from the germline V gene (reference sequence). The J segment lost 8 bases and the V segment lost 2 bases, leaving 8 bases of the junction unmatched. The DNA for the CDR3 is TGTGCCACCAGCAGACCGGGGGACAGCGGGGGCTACACCTTC. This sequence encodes CATSRPGDSGGYTF.

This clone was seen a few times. Here the CDR3 reads CASSTGTGADEQFF. CDR3 DNA sequence: TGTGCCAGCAGTACCGGGACAGGGGCCGATGAGCAGTTCTTC. The chain carries TRBV28 and TRBJ2-1; 10 bases fit TRBD1. After removal of 5 bases from V and 8 bases from J, the junction contained 6 bases not matched to a gene. The germline CDR1 and CDR2 sequences are MDHEN and SYDVKM. This CDR3 spans 14 amino acids.

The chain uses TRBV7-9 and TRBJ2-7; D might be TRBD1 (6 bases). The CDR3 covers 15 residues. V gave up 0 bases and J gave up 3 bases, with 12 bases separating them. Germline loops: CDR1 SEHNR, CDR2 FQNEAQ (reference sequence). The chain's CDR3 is CASSLASGVGYEQYF. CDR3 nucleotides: TGTGCCAGCAGCTTAGCTTCAGGGGTGGGCTACGAGCAGTACTTC.

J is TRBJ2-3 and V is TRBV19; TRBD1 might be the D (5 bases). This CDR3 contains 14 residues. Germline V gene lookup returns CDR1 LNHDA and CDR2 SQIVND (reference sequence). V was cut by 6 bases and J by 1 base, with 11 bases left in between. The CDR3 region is CASSPQGGTDTQYF. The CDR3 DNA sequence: TGTGCCAGTAGCCCCCAGGGCGGCACAGATACGCAGTATTTT. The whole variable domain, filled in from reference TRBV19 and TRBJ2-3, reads DGGITQSPKYLFRKEGQNVTLSCEQNLNHDAMYWYRQDPGQGLRLIYYSQIVNDFQKGDIAEGYSVSREKKESFPLTVTSAQKNPTAFYLCASSPQGGTDTQYFGPGTRLTVL.

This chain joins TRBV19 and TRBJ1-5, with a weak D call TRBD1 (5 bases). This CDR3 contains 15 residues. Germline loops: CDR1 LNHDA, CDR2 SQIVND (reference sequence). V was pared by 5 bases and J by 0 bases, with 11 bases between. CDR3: CASSGAESSNQPQHF. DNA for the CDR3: TGTGCCAGTAGTGGGGCAGAAAGTAGCAATCAGCCCCAGCATTTT. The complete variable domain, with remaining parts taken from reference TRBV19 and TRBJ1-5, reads DGGITQSPKYLFRKEGQNVTLSCEQNLNHDAMYWYRQDPGQGLRLIYYSQIVNDFQKGDIAEGYSVSREKKESFPLTVTSAQKNPTAFYLCASSGAESSNQPQHFGDGTRLSIL.